Each of the 28 T cell receptor beta chains below was sequenced from the same sample in a study of shared clonotypes between healthy human individuals. The table came from immunoSEQ multiplex PCR; TCRdb's copy has only in-frame clones and leaves some out. The table lists hundreds of thousands of clones, around 73% of them singletons, with 1.5% to 2% in the top ten. Sequencing was carried out using memory CD4+ T cells sorted from blood. Regarding subset: CD45RA-negative fraction. These receptors all stem from a woman in her 30s in good health.

The chain couples TRBV7-2 to TRBJ1-5; tentative D call: TRBD1 (6 bases). The germline V gene encodes CDR1 SGHTA and CDR2 FQGNSA. V lost 1 base and J lost 6, with 13 bases in between. The CDR3 is 15 residues long. Here the CDR3 reads CASSLGVDSPQPQHF. The CDR3 DNA reads as TGTGCCAGCAGCTTAGGTGTGGACAGCCCTCAGCCCCAGCATTTT.

The chain has TRBV27 and TRBJ2-7, with 8 bases aligning to TRBD2. V lost 2 bases to trimming and J lost 4 bases; unmatched junction nucleotides: 10. Germline CDR1 MNHEY, CDR2 SMNVEV (reference sequence). The CDR3 runs 16 residues. CDR3 sequence: CASSLGSAGEGYEQYF. For the CDR3, the DNA is TGTGCCAGCAGTTTAGGCTCAGCGGGAGAAGGGTACGAGCAGTACTTC.

The chain uses TRBV4-1 and TRBJ2-7, with 9 bases fitting TRBD1. The junction had 8 bases not matched to a gene; V was cut back by 1 base and J by 7 bases. The germline V gene encodes CDR1 MGHRA and CDR2 YSYEKL. The CDR3 consists of 15 residues. Here the CDR3 reads CASSQGTGERQEQYF. CDR3 nucleotides: TGCGCCAGCAGCCAAGGGACAGGGGAACGTCAAGAGCAGTACTTC.

V and J are TRBV4-2 and TRBJ1-1; D is perhaps TRBD1 (5 bases). The CDR3 is 13 amino acids. The V gene's germline CDR1 is LGHNA and CDR2 YNFKEQ. Trimming left V 2 bases short and J 4 bases short, with 8 bases between. This CDR3 reads CASSQQGSTEAFF. The DNA of the CDR3 is TGTGCCAGCAGCCAACAGGGATCCACTGAAGCTTTCTTT.

The chain combines TRBV7-9 with TRBJ2-1, with 9 bases aligning to TRBD2. V trimming: 8 bases; J trimming: 4 bases; junction bases outside the gene matches: 6. CDR1 and CDR2 (germline): SEHNR, FQNEAQ (reference sequence). The CDR3 totals 14 residues. CDR3 sequence reads: CASGLAGAYNEQFF. The CDR3 DNA sequence: TGTGCCAGCGGATTAGCGGGAGCATACAATGAGCAGTTCTTC.

The chain is built from TRBV28 and TRBJ1-2, with D possibly being TRBD1 (5 bases). CDR3 size: 16 residues. Trimming stripped 7 bases from V and 2 bases from J, with 20 bases between. From germline, CDR1 is MDHEN and CDR2 SYDVKM. CDR3 sequence: CASTSNGQGRNYGYTF. CDR3 sequence (DNA): TGTGCCAGCACCAGTAATGGGCAGGGCCGAAACTATGGCTACACCTTC.

This chain uses TRBV2 with TRBJ1-3; no clear D gene. V lost 6 bases to trimming and J lost 1 base, with 10 bases between them. Germline V gives CDR1 SNHLY, CDR2 FYNNEI. CDR3 length: 14 residues. The CDR3 bases are TGTGCCAGCAGCGAGATAGCTTCTGGAAACACCATATATTTT. The encoded protein is CASSEIASGNTIYF.

This rearrangement joins TRBV7-3 to TRBJ2-3; 11 bases align to TRBD2. Germline lookup yields CDR1 SGHTA and CDR2 FQGTGA. V gave up 1 base and J gave up 4 bases; unmatched junction bases: 4. This CDR3 is 16 amino acids long. The CDR3 DNA reads TGTGCCAGCAGCTTAAGGCGACTAGCGGGACCAGATACGCAGTATTTT. This translates into CASSLRRLAGPDTQYF.

V and J are TRBV5-6 and TRBJ2-7, with 9 bases aligning to TRBD2. The length of the CDR3 is 16 residues. The germline V gene has CDR1 SGHDT and CDR2 YYEEEE. The V gene end was trimmed by 0 bases and the J gene end by 6 bases; junction bases not matched to a gene: 10. The CDR3 region is CASSLGRASGTSEQYF. The CDR3, as DNA: TGTGCCAGCAGCTTGGGACGGGCTAGCGGGACAAGCGAGCAGTACTTC.

The DNA for the CDR3 is TGTGCCAGCAGTTACGGGAGGGCGAGGGATGGCTACACCTTC. This translates into CASSYGRARDGYTF. The chain has TRBV6-5 and TRBJ1-2; D gene unclear. Germline values: CDR1 MNHEY, CDR2 SVGAGI. CDR3 length equals 14 residues. Trimming left V 2 bases short and J 6 bases short, with 13 bases between.

This chain connects TRBV6-1 to TRBJ1-1, with 9 bases lining up with TRBD1. The CDR3 runs 14 residues. The germline gives CDR1 MNHNS, CDR2 SASEGT. V lost 4 bases, J lost 6 bases, and 6 bases stayed unmatched. The CDR3 region has the DNA TGTGCCAGCAGTGTGATGGGACAGGGTTCTGAAGCTTTCTTT. Translation: CASSVMGQGSEAFF.

This clone was seen only a few times. This chain joins TRBV5-1 and TRBJ2-5; 13 bases are a match to TRBD2. This CDR3 has 16 residues. In germline, CDR1 is SGHRS, CDR2 YFSETQ. The V and J ends lost 3 bases and 5 bases, in that order; junction bases with no gene match: 7. The DNA of the CDR3 is TGCGCCAGCAGCTCCACTAGCGGGAGGGCCGTCGAGACCCAGTACTTC. Translating gives CASSSTSGRAVETQYF. The full variable domain, its missing parts supplied by reference TRBV5-1 and TRBJ2-5, is KAGVTQTPRYLIKTRGQQVTLSCSPISGHRSVSWYQQTPGQGLQFLFEYFSETQRNKGNFPGRFSGRQFSNSRSEMNVSTLELGDSALYLCASSSTSGRAVETQYFGPGTRLLVL.

The rearrangement links TRBV5-5 to TRBJ1-5, with a tentative D call TRBD1 (6 bases). From germline, CDR1 is SGHKS and CDR2 YYEKEE (reference sequence). This CDR3 is 15 amino acids long. V was cut by 1 base and J by 7 bases, with 15 bases left in between. The DNA of the CDR3 is TGTGCCAGCAGCTTGACAGGGCTTGCAGGACAGCCCCAGCATTTT. Protein sequence: CASSLTGLAGQPQHF.

This clone was detected only a few times. V is TRBV10-2 and J is TRBJ2-7; 10 nucleotides agree with TRBD2. Germline CDR1 WSHSY, CDR2 SAAADI. CDR3 length: 16 residues. With V trimmed by 4 bases and J by 0 bases, 6 bases remained unmatched. The CDR3: CASSGGVAGGSYEQYF. The CDR3 coding sequence is TGCGCCAGCAGTGGCGGGGTAGCGGGAGGCTCCTACGAGCAGTACTTC.

The rearrangement joins TRBV2 to TRBJ2-2; D is undetermined. The CDR3 totals 14 residues. V dropped 4 bases and J dropped 4 bases, with 10 bases sitting between them. The germline gives CDR1 SNHLY, CDR2 FYNNEI. The CDR3: CASSVDYRTGELFF. CDR3 DNA: TGTGCCAGCAGTGTTGATTACCGCACCGGGGAGCTGTTTTTT.

This clone came up many times. The V call is TRBV2, the J call TRBJ2-6, with D perhaps matching TRBD2 (5 bases). The germline V gene encodes CDR1 SNHLY and CDR2 FYNNEI. The CDR3 has 15 amino acids. V shed 2 bases and J shed 2 bases, with 7 bases lying between them. CDR3 nucleotides: TGTGCCAGCAGTGAAACTAGGGCTGGGGCCAACGTCCTGACTTTC. It encodes CASSETRAGANVLTF. Filled out from reference TRBV2 and TRBJ2-6, the complete variable domain reads EPEVTQTPSHQVTQMGQEVILRCVPISNHLYFYWYRQILGQKVEFLVSFYNNEISEKSEIFDDQFSVERPDGSNFTLKIRSTKLEDSAMYFCASSETRAGANVLTFGAGSRLTVL.

The chain uses TRBV14 and TRBJ2-7; 9 positions agree with TRBD1. V dropped 4 bases and J dropped 2; count of bases not matched to a gene: 6. CDR3 length: 15 amino acids. Germline CDR1 reads SGHDN; CDR2 reads FVKESK. The CDR3 DNA reads TGTGCCAGCAGCCGAGACAGGGGGGCACCCTACGAGCAGTACTTC. This translates into CASSRDRGAPYEQYF. Full variable domain (outside the CDR3, taken from reference TRBV14 and TRBJ2-7): EAGVTQFPSHSVIEKGQTVTLRCDPISGHDNLYWYRRVMGKEIKFLLHFVKESKQDESGMPNNRFLAERTGGTYSTLKVQPAELEDSGVYFCASSRDRGAPYEQYFGPGTRLTVT.

This clone has only one observation. This chain links TRBV25-1 with TRBJ2-5; TRBD2 matches 13 bases. The junction had 4 bases not matched to a gene; V was cut back by 3 bases and J by 3 bases. This CDR3 is built from 16 residues. The germline V gene encodes CDR1 MGHDK and CDR2 SYGVNS. CDR3 amino acids: CASSEPGLAGEETQYF. As DNA, the CDR3 is TGTGCCAGCAGTGAGCCCGGACTAGCGGGAGAAGAGACCCAGTACTTC. Full variable domain (remainder filled in from reference TRBV25-1 and TRBJ2-5): EADIYQTPRYLVIGTGKKITLECSQTMGHDKMYWYQQDPGMELHLIHYSYGVNSTEKGDLSSESTVSRIRTEHFPLTLESARPSHTSQYLCASSEPGLAGEETQYFGPGTRLLVL.

The V call is TRBV5-4, the J call TRBJ2-5; D is unclear. Germline V gene lookup returns CDR1 SGHNT and CDR2 YYREEE (reference sequence). The CDR3 length is 14 residues. V shed 4 bases and J shed 2 bases, with 12 bases lying between them. CDR3 nucleotide sequence: TGTGCCAGCAGCCTAGAAACCAGGCAAGAGACCCAGTACTTC. Encoded protein: CASSLETRQETQYF.

As concerns this clone: Other DNA sequences of this sample code for an identical CDR3. The rearrangement links TRBV27 to TRBJ2-7; possibly TRBD2 for D (6 bases). The CDR3 loop spans 14 amino acids. CDR1 MNHEY and CDR2 SMNVEV come from the germline V gene (reference sequence). Trimming took off 2 bases at V and 0 bases at J, with 8 bases between the two ends. CDR3 loop: CASSLKRASYEQYF. CDR3 in DNA: TGTGCCAGCAGTTTAAAGCGGGCCTCCTACGAGCAGTACTTC.

This clone was detected a few times. V usage is TRBV6-5 and J usage is TRBJ1-1, with no clear D. The CDR3 is 15 residues long. V was clipped by 0 bases and J by 2 bases, with 10 bases between them. CDR1 and CDR2 from the germline V gene are MNHEY and SVGAGI. In DNA form, the CDR3 reads TGTGCCAGCAGTTACTCGATCAGGAGTAACACTGAAGCTTTCTTT. Translating gives CASSYSIRSNTEAFF.

The chain recombines TRBV5-5 with TRBJ1-2; D ambiguous. This CDR3 region has 13 residues. V was clipped by 2 bases and J by 0 bases, with 5 bases between them. Germline V gene lookup returns CDR1 SGHKS and CDR2 YYEKEE (reference sequence). The CDR3 bases are TGTGCCAGCAGCTTAGGAACTAACTATGGCTACACCTTC. Amino acid sequence: CASSLGTNYGYTF. The whole variable domain, filled in from reference TRBV5-5 and TRBJ1-2, reads DAGVTQSPTHLIKTRGQQVTLRCSPISGHKSVSWYQQVLGQGPQFIFQYYEKEERGRGNFPDRFSARQFPNYSSELNVNALLLGDSALYLCASSLGTNYGYTFGSGTRLTVV.

The sample holds one count of this clone. Possible read error: a much larger clone is one base away. The genes are TRBV10-1 and TRBJ2-3; D is uncertain. Trimming left V 4 bases short and J 5 bases short, with 4 bases between. This CDR3 region has 11 residues. Germline loops: CDR1 WNHNN, CDR2 SYGVQD (reference sequence). Here the CDR3 reads CASSGGDTQYF. CDR3 nucleotide sequence: TGCGCCAGCAGTGGGGGAGATACGCAGTATTTT.

The J gene is TRBJ2-3, the V gene TRBV28, with TRBD2 matching over 15 bases. Trimming took 6 bases from V and 5 from J; bases not matched to a gene: 12. There are 18 residues in the CDR3. The germline gives CDR1 MDHEN, CDR2 SYDVKM. The CDR3 region has the DNA TGTGCCAGCAGCCTACAGGGACTAGCGGGAGGAGGAAGAGATACGCAGTATTTT. As protein: CASSLQGLAGGGRDTQYF.

This clone was recorded a few times. Other nucleotide sequences from this sample produce the same CDR3. This chain links TRBV6-6 with TRBJ1-1; D gene ambiguous. V was cut by 5 bases and J by 1 base, with 8 bases left in between. CDR3 length: 13 residues. Germline-derived CDR1 and CDR2 are MNHNY and SVGAGI (reference sequence). CDR3 loop: CASSTGRNTEAFF. CDR3 bases: TGTGCCAGCAGTACCGGACGGAACACTGAAGCTTTCTTT.

The chain employs TRBV6-5 and TRBJ2-1; D unresolved. The germline gives CDR1 MNHEY, CDR2 SVGAGI. V was pared by 6 bases and J by 5 bases, with 11 bases between. CDR3 length: 13 residues. As DNA, the CDR3 is TGTGCCAGCAGCCCATATAGGGACAATGAGCAGTTCTTC. It yields the protein CASSPYRDNEQFF.

The V call is TRBV9, the J call TRBJ2-3; no clear D. In germline, CDR1 is SGDLS, CDR2 YYNGEE. The CDR3 runs 12 residues. Trimming removed 4 bases from V and 14 bases from J, with 17 bases in between. In nucleotides, the CDR3 is TGTGCCAGCAGCAAACCATTAAATCAGCTGTATTTT. Translated: CASSKPLNQLYF.

The J gene is TRBJ2-5, the V gene TRBV7-9; the match to TRBD1 covers 9 bases. Germline V gene lookup returns CDR1 SEHNR and CDR2 FQNEAQ (reference sequence). J lost 5 bases, V lost 7 bases, and 8 bases had no gene match. The CDR3 spans 14 residues. CDR3 loop: CASTRDRVVETQYF. For the CDR3, the DNA is TGTGCCAGCACCCGGGACAGGGTGGTGGAGACCCAGTACTTC.